This TCR beta chain was profiled in a study of blood T cell repertoires in COVID-19. Repertoires were generated with immunoSEQ multiplex PCR, while TCRdb's copy carries only in-frame clones and drops some. The table has about 300,000 clones, under 90% seen once; the top ten hold about 4.6%. Germline assignment: CDR1 SGDLS and CDR2 YYNGEE. V was clipped by 0 bases and J by 3 bases; unmatched bases: 2. CDR3 length: 14 amino acids. This chain connects TRBV9 to TRBJ2-7; 8 bases fit TRBD1. This clonotype was obtained from a man between 25 and 39 years old who had recovered from COVID-19. Input material: PBMCs or T cells enriched from blood (not recorded which). The CDR3 protein is CASSVETGDYEQYF. The CDR3 nucleotides are TGTGCCAGCAGCGTAGAGACAGGGGACTACGAGCAGTACTTC.